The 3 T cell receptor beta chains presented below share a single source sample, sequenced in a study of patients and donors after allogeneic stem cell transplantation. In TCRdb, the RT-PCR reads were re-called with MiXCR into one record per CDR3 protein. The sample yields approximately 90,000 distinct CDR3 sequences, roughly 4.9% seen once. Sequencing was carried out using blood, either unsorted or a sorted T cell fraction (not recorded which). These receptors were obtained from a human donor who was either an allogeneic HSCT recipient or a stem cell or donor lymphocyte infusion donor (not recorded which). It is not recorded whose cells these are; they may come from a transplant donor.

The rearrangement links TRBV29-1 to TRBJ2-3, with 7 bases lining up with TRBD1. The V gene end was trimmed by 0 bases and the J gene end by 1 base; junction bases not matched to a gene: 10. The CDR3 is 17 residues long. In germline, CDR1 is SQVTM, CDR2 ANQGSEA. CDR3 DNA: TGCAGCGTTGAAGATCCCTTACAGGGGTTGGGCACAGATACGCAGTATTTT. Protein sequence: CSVEDPLQGLGTDTQYF.

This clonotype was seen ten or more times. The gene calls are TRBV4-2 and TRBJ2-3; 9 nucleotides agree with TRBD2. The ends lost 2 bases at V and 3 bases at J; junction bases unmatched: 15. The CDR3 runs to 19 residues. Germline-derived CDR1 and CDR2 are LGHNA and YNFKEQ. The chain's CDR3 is CASSQLGVAGDPYTDTQYF. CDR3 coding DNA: TGTGCCAGCAGCCAATTAGGGGTAGCGGGGGATCCTTATACAGATACGCAGTATTTT.

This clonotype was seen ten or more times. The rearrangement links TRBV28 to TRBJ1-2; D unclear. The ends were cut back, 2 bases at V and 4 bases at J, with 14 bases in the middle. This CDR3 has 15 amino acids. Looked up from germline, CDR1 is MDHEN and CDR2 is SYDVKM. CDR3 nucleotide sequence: TGTGCCAGCAGTTTAGCGGGCAGCATCCTCTATGGCTACACCTTC. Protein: CASSLAGSILYGYTF.